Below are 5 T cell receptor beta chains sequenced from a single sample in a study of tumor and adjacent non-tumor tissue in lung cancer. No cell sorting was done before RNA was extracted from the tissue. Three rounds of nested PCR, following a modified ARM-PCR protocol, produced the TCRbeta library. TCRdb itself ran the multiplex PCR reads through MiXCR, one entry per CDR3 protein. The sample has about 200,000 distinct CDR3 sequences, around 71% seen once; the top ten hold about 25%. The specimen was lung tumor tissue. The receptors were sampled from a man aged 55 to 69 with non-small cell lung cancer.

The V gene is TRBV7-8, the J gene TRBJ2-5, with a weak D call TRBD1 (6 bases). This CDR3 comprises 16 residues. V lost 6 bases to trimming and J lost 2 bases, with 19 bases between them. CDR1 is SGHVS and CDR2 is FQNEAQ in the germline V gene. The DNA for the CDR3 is TGTGCCAGCAGTCCCCCTGCGCCGGGACAACAAGAGACCCAGTACTTC. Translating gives CASSPPAPGQQETQYF. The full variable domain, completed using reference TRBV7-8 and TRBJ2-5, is GAGVSQSPRYKVAKRGQDVALRCDPISGHVSLFWYQQALGQGPEFLTYFQNEAQLDKSGLPSDRFFAERPEGSVSTLKIQRTQQEDSAVYLCASSPPAPGQQETQYFGPGTRLLVL.

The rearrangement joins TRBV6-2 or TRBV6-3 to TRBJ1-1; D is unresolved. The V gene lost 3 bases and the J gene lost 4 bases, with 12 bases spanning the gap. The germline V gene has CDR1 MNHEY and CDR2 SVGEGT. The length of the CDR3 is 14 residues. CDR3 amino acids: CASSYYGLGTEAFF. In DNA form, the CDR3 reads TGTGCCAGCAGTTATTATGGACTCGGCACTGAAGCTTTCTTT.

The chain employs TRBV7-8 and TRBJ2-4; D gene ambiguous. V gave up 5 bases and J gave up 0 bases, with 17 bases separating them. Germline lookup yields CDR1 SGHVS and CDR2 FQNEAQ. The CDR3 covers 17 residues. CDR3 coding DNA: TGTGCCAGCAGCGCATCAGACCGAAGTGTAGCCAAAAACATTCAGTACTTC. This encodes CASSASDRSVAKNIQYF.

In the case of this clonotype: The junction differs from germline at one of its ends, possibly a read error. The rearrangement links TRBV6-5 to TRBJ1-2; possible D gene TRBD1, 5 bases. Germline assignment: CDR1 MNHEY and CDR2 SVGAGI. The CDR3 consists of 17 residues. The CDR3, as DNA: TGTGCCAGCAGCACCGGGGGGTTGAATCCGCGGGGCTATGGCTACACATTC. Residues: CASSTGGLNPRGYGYTF.

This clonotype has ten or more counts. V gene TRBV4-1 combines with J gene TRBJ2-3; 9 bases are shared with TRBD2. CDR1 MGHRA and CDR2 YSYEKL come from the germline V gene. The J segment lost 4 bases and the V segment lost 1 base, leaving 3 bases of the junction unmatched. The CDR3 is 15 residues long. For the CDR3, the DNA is TGCGCCAGCAGCCAAGGCGGCGGGAGGGCAGATACGCAGTATTTT. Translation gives CASSQGGGRADTQYF.